This record covers a single TCR beta chain. What it recognizes is unknown. Method: immunoSEQ multiplex PCR; TCRdb's copy keeps in-frame clones and lacks some. This sample has 52,000 or so clones; 82% occur once, and the top ten carry 3.1%. Germline CDR1 is MNHEY and CDR2 is SVGAGI. The CDR3 is 14 amino acids. Between the trimmed V and J ends, which lost 2 bases and 5 bases, there was a span of 10 bases. Time point specified: week 5, during vaccination. What each vaccine dose contained was 300 ug of mutant IDH1 20-mer peptide, accompanied by topical imiquimod. This entry belongs to a study of a mutant IDH1 vaccine in newly diagnosed glioma. Overall study: Mean patient age was approximately 40 years; around 60% were male and approximately 40% female.

The source material was PBMCs, sampled from a glioma patient whose treatment included an IDH1 peptide vaccine. The genes are TRBV6-5 and TRBJ1-5, with TRBD1 as a possible D gene (5 bases). This receptor was obtained from a woman aged 18 to 35 with glioma. Some clones in this sample may be carry-over from other donors' samples. The CDR3 protein is CASSYGQGDQPQHF. DNA of the CDR3: TGTGCCAGCAGTTACGGGCAGGGCGATCAGCCCCAGCATTTT.